This entry concerns a single T cell receptor (beta chain). The germline V gene has CDR1 PRHDT and CDR2 FYEKMQ (reference sequence). The CDR3 covers 16 residues. The V gene lost 4 bases and the J gene lost 4 bases, with 19 bases spanning the gap. The sample is drawn from a study of graft-versus-host responses after intestinal transplantation. Study summary: Transplants given to recipients were multivisceral, liver-intestinal, or isolated intestinal.

Once graft tissue had been processed, intraepithelial and lamina propria lymphocytes were released. Assay used: immunoSEQ multiplex PCR; TCRdb lists only in-frame clones, some missing. The sample contains fewer than 25,000 clones, around 77% of which appear only once. This specimen consisted of ileum tissue, obtained 12 days after intestinal transplant. The TCR was taken from a human patient who received an intestinal transplant, so some T cells may come from the graft donor. The rearrangement joins TRBV13 to TRBJ1-1; tentative D call: TRBD1 (6 bases). The CDR3 nucleotides are TGTGCCAGCAGCTCGAAAACAGCCACAGGGATCACTGAAGCTTTCTTT. Translation: CASSSKTATGITEAFF.